This TCR beta chain was captured by sequencing in a study of T cells in Graves' hyperthyroidism and ophthalmopathy. The table lists this clonotype with many counts. The antigen remains undetermined. CDR1 is GTSNPN, CDR2 SVGIG, per germline (reference sequence). The CDR3 is 15 residues long. V shed 0 bases and J 3 bases; nucleotides not matched to a gene: 6. Exclusion of a patient resulted from uncontrolled infection, other autoimmune disease, pregnancy or lactation. Overall study findings and caveats: Clonotypes that were expanded in thyroid above 0.001 mostly appeared in blood too. Ophthalmopathy was identified by the model a median approximately 6.9 months ahead of onset. Ophthalmopathy could be told apart from stable hyperthyroidism with a 13 V-J model.

Amplified TCR beta CDR3 regions came from RNA transcripts. First-round RT-PCR with HTBI primers amplified the TCR CDR3 region. In TCRdb, the multiplex PCR reads were re-called with MiXCR into one record per CDR3 protein. The profile shows hundreds of thousands of distinct CDR3 sequences, under 20% of them singletons. The sequencing sample was made of blood. V usage is TRBV30 and J usage is TRBJ1-1, with 8 bases identical to TRBD1. This sequence originates from a woman aged 25 to 39 with Graves' hyperthyroidism. For the CDR3, the DNA is TGTGCCTGGAGTGTCCTGACAGGGGCGGACACTGAAGCTTTCTTT. Translation: CAWSVLTGADTEAFF.